This T cell receptor (beta chain) was captured by sequencing in a study of CD8 T cells in Susac syndrome. V was pared by 5 bases and J by 0 bases, with 19 bases between. Germline CDR1 is SGHTA and CDR2 is FQGNSA. CDR3 size: 17 residues. Comments on this clonotype: The antigen remains undetermined.

Random hexamers were used to reverse transcribe the RNA input (about 0.5 to 1 ug). By means of immunoSEQ multiplex PCR, TCR beta CDR3 spanning 54 Vbeta and 13 Jbeta underwent amplification. Using its own MiXCR run on the immunoSEQ multiplex PCR reads, TCRdb lists one record per CDR3 protein. Of about 180,000 distinct CDR3 sequences detected, 90% to 95% appear once; the ten largest clones hold roughly 0.11%. Study-level findings and limits: The study's TCR sequencing and HLA analysis drew on a certain number of individuals. That number was acknowledged as relatively small.

From blood CD8+ and CD4+ T cells, TCR beta sequences were generated. Negative isolation yielded CD8+ and CD4+ T cells; FACS enriched TEMRA cells. Source material: CD4+ T cells from PBMCs. The TCR comes from a human donor with Susac syndrome. The chain combines TRBV7-2 with TRBJ1-1; TRBD1 might be the D (6 bases). The CDR3 reads CASSHGSGTPMNTEAFF. CDR3 DNA: TGTGCCAGCAGCCACGGTAGTGGGACACCGATGAACACTGAAGCTTTCTTT.